A single sample is the source of the 25 T cell receptor beta chains below, sequenced in a study of cytomegalovirus exposure and HLA in healthy donors. With 60 Vbeta and 13 Jbeta primers, the PCR was carried out. The table came from immunoSEQ multiplex PCR; TCRdb's copy has only in-frame clones and leaves some out. The sample lists about 95,000 clones, about 73% occurring once. Sequenced material: PBMCs. These receptors all come from a woman aged 50 to 65 in good health and CMV-seropositive.

The CDR3 DNA reads TGTGCCAGCAGCCCGAGACAGGGTAGCTATAATTCACCCCTCCACTTT. Translating gives CASSPRQGSYNSPLHF. The chain is built from TRBV9 and TRBJ1-6, with 7 nucleotides matching TRBD1. The germline CDR1 and CDR2 sequences are SGDLS and YYNGEE. This CDR3 is 16 amino acids long. V lost 4 bases to trimming and J lost 3 bases; unmatched junction nucleotides: 7.

This clone was observed a handful of times. The chain employs TRBV28 and TRBJ1-4; tentatively, D is TRBD1 (5 bases). Germline V gives CDR1 MDHEN, CDR2 SYDVKM. With 3 bases removed from V and 5 bases from J, the gap between germline ends came to 13 bases. This CDR3 spans 15 amino acids. The DNA of the CDR3 is TGTGCCAGCAGTTTGATCCGGCAGGGCAATGAAAAACTGTTTTTT. Translation gives CASSLIRQGNEKLFF. Full variable domain (missing parts from reference TRBV28 and TRBJ1-4): DVKVTQSSRYLVKRTGEKVFLECVQDMDHENMFWYRQDPGLGLRLIYFSYDVKMKEKGDIPEGYSVSREKKERFSLILESASTNQTSMYLCASSLIRQGNEKLFFGSGTQLSVL.

The chain recombines TRBV19 with TRBJ1-6; D remains unclear. The CDR3 contains 15 residues. Germline CDR1 LNHDA, CDR2 SQIVND (reference sequence). Trimming took 5 bases from V and 5 from J, leaving 13 bases between them. CDR3 sequence: CASSQSHRDNSPLHF. The CDR3 DNA reads TGTGCCAGTAGTCAGAGTCATCGGGATAATTCACCCCTCCACTTT.

V is TRBV10-3 and J is TRBJ2-2; D unclear. There are 14 residues in the CDR3. V was trimmed by 7 bases and J by 0 bases, leaving 9 bases between them. Germline V gives CDR1 ENHRY, CDR2 SYGVKD. CDR3 in DNA: TGTGCCATCAAGACATCCGCGAACACCGGGGAGCTGTTTTTT. It yields the protein CAIKTSANTGELFF.

As for this clone: Its ends do not fully match the called genes, so a read error is possible. CDR3 sequence (DNA): TGTGCCAACAGCGATACCGGGACTAGCGTTTACGAGCAGTACTTC. It codes for CANSDTGTSVYEQYF. V gene TRBV9 combines with J gene TRBJ2-7, with TRBD2 matching over 10 bases. The germline gives CDR1 SGDLS, CDR2 YYNGEE. The CDR3 has 15 amino acids.

The table lists this clone with a count of one. The chain links TRBV18 to TRBJ2-1; 8 nucleotides align to TRBD2. The V gene's germline CDR1 is KGHSH and CDR2 LQKENI. The V and J ends lost 4 bases and 8 bases, in that order; junction bases with no gene match: 7. This CDR3 has 14 amino acids. The CDR3 DNA is TGTGCCAGCTCACGGATTAGCGGGAAGGATGAGCAGTTCTTC. This gives the protein CASSRISGKDEQFF.

In this sample, this clone turned up a few times. The chain employs TRBV4-1 and TRBJ1-1, with TRBD1 as a possible D gene (5 bases). V was trimmed by 2 bases and J by 3 bases, leaving 10 bases between them. Germline V gene lookup returns CDR1 MGHRA and CDR2 YSYEKL. The CDR3 totals 14 residues. The DNA for the CDR3 is TGCGCCAGCAGCCAATTCCCCAGGGACACTGAAGCTTTCTTT. Protein: CASSQFPRDTEAFF.

The rearrangement links TRBV5-6 to TRBJ1-3; D ambiguous. The CDR3 totals 15 residues. V lost 2 bases to trimming and J lost 1 base, with 10 bases between them. Germline lookup yields CDR1 SGHDT and CDR2 YYEEEE. This CDR3 is CASSFLGLSGNTIYF. Here the CDR3 DNA reads TGTGCCAGCAGCTTCCTTGGGCTGTCTGGAAACACCATATATTTT.

This clone has just a few counts. V is TRBV2 and J is TRBJ1-1; D gene unclear. Looked up from germline, CDR1 is SNHLY and CDR2 is FYNNEI. CDR3 size: 13 residues. V was shortened by 6 bases and J by 0 bases, with 8 bases between the two germline ends. For the CDR3, the DNA is TGTGCCAGCAGGGGCGAATTGAACACTGAAGCTTTCTTT. Amino acid sequence: CASRGELNTEAFF.

The rearrangement joins TRBV7-2 to TRBJ1-4; D is unresolved. This CDR3 region has 14 residues. V gave up 5 bases and J gave up 7 bases, with 14 bases separating them. CDR1 and CDR2 from the germline V gene are SGHTA and FQGNSA. DNA of the CDR3: TGTGCCAGCAGCCTAATGAGAGTTGGTGAAAAACTGTTTTTT. This translates into CASSLMRVGEKLFF.

The chain is built from TRBV28 and TRBJ2-7, with 7 bases aligning to TRBD1. Germline CDR1 reads MDHEN; CDR2 reads SYDVKM. Trimming removed 8 bases from V and 6 bases from J; junction bases left unmatched: 7. This CDR3 has 12 amino acids. CDR3 loop: CASVTGDREQYF. CDR3 DNA sequence: TGTGCCAGCGTAACAGGGGATCGCGAGCAGTACTTC.

The V and J genes are TRBV28 and TRBJ2-1; 7 bases agree with TRBD2. Losses at the gene ends were 6 bases for V and 10 bases for J; bases not matched to a gene: 15. Germline V gene lookup returns CDR1 MDHEN and CDR2 SYDVKM. There are 15 residues in the CDR3. In DNA form, the CDR3 reads TGTGCCAGCAGCCCTAGCGGAGAGGGTCCCGGGGAGCAGTTCTTC. This codes for CASSPSGEGPGEQFF. The variable domain in full, completed from reference TRBV28 and TRBJ2-1, reads DVKVTQSSRYLVKRTGEKVFLECVQDMDHENMFWYRQDPGLGLRLIYFSYDVKMKEKGDIPEGYSVSREKKERFSLILESASTNQTSMYLCASSPSGEGPGEQFFGPGTRLTVL.

The chain couples TRBV11-2 to TRBJ1-3, with D maybe TRBD1 (6 bases). This CDR3 region has 13 residues. V shed 5 bases and J shed 3 bases, with 8 bases lying between them. The germline V gene has CDR1 SGHAT and CDR2 FQNNGV. CDR3 sequence (DNA): TGTGCCAGCAGCACAGGGTTTGGAAACACCATATATTTT. It yields the protein CASSTGFGNTIYF.

The V gene is TRBV5-1, the J gene TRBJ2-1, with a tentative D call TRBD2 (5 bases). V lost 3 bases and J 1 base, leaving 14 bases between the germline ends. The CDR3 has 16 residues. Germline-derived CDR1 and CDR2 are SGHRS and YFSETQ. CDR3 loop: CASSSRGPGSYNEQFF. CDR3 coding DNA: TGCGCCAGCAGCTCACGGGGTCCCGGATCCTACAATGAGCAGTTCTTC. The full variable domain, its missing parts supplied by reference TRBV5-1 and TRBJ2-1, is KAGVTQTPRYLIKTRGQQVTLSCSPISGHRSVSWYQQTPGQGLQFLFEYFSETQRNKGNFPGRFSGRQFSNSRSEMNVSTLELGDSALYLCASSSRGPGSYNEQFFGPGTRLTVL.

J is TRBJ1-4 and V is TRBV19, with D maybe TRBD1 (6 bases). Per the germline V gene, CDR1 is LNHDA and CDR2 is SQIVND (reference sequence). This CDR3 comprises 15 residues. V lost 4 bases and J lost 3, with 12 bases in between. The chain's CDR3 is CASSTRGGANEKLFF. The CDR3 DNA is TGTGCCAGTAGTACGAGGGGGGGAGCTAATGAAAAACTGTTTTTT.

The CDR3 DNA reads TGTGCCAGTAAACAGGGCTCCTATAATTCACCCCTCCACTTT. Translation: CASKQGSYNSPLHF. This chain links TRBV25-1 with TRBJ1-6; weak D call: TRBD1 (6 bases). The CDR3 is 14 residues long. Germline V gene sequence: CDR1 MGHDK, CDR2 SYGVNS. V lost 9 bases and J 0 bases, leaving 9 bases between the germline ends.

This chain connects TRBV6-6 to TRBJ2-5, with TRBD1 identical over 9 bases. The V and J ends lost 3 bases and 7 bases, in that order; junction bases with no gene match: 12. The CDR3 sequence is 16 residues long. CDR1 is MNHNY, CDR2 SVGAGI, per germline (reference sequence). The CDR3 reads CASSYMDRGHPGTQYF. The CDR3 nucleotides are TGTGCCAGCAGTTATATGGACAGGGGCCACCCGGGGACCCAGTACTTC.

Turning to this clone: A far larger clone is one base from this, pointing to a likely read error. The V gene is TRBV4-1, the J gene TRBJ2-7, with a tentative D call TRBD2 (6 bases). From germline, CDR1 is MGHRA and CDR2 YSYEKL. This CDR3 has 19 residues. CDR3 sequence (DNA): TGCTCCAGCAGCCAAGTGGAACTAGCAAGTGATCATTTCTCCTACGAGCAGTACTTC. This translates into CSSSQVELASDHFSYEQYF.

The chain has TRBV23-1 and TRBJ2-5; 9 bases map to TRBD1. TRBV23-1 counts as an open reading frame of uncertain function. J lost 6 bases, V lost 2 bases, and 7 bases had no gene match. The CDR3 runs to 15 residues. DNA of the CDR3: TGCGCCAGCAGTCAAGGGACAGGGAGGAGGAAGACCCAGTACTTC. Protein sequence: CASSQGTGRRKTQYF.

This clone has only a few counts. This chain connects TRBV30 to TRBJ2-2; possible D gene TRBD2, 6 bases. CDR1 and CDR2 from the germline V gene are GTSNPN and SVGIG (reference sequence). V lost 7 bases to trimming and J lost 7 bases, with 22 bases between them. There are 15 residues in the CDR3. The CDR3 nucleotides are TGTGCCTCCCGTTTGGTCGGGAGAGTCGTCGGGGAGCTGTTTTTT. Translation: CASRLVGRVVGELFF.

This clone has only one observation. The chain is built from TRBV7-2 and TRBJ2-3, with D perhaps TRBD2 (6 bases). Trimming removed 6 bases from V and 2 bases from J, with 12 bases in between. Germline CDR1 reads SGHTA; CDR2 reads FQGNSA. This CDR3 spans 14 amino acids. Written as DNA, the CDR3 is TGTGCCAGCAGAGGTAGCGGCATCACAGATACGCAGTATTTT. As protein: CASRGSGITDTQYF.

This clone has a single count. One end of the junction does not line up with germline, which may come from a read error. V is TRBV7-9 and J is TRBJ1-1, with 12 bases matching TRBD1. The CDR3 length is 16 residues. Germline CDR1 reads SEHNR; CDR2 reads FQNEAQ (reference sequence). CDR3 residues: CSSSLGDRGRGTEAFF. The CDR3 DNA is TGTTCCAGCAGCTTAGGGGACAGGGGGCGAGGGACTGAAGCTTTCTTT.

The genes are TRBV28 and TRBJ2-7; 7 positions match TRBD2. Germline V CDR1 and CDR2: MDHEN, SYDVKM. The CDR3 spans 14 residues. V shed 8 bases and J 1 base; nucleotides not matched to a gene: 8. CDR3 amino acids: CASHGGIISYEQYF. The CDR3 coding sequence is TGTGCCAGCCACGGGGGGATTATATCCTACGAGCAGTACTTC.

The V gene is TRBV29-1, the J gene TRBJ2-7, with unresolved D. This CDR3 region has 11 residues. The V and J ends lost 0 bases and 7 bases respectively, with 7 bases between them. Germline V gene lookup returns CDR1 SQVTM and CDR2 ANQGSEA. CDR3: CSVEDLLEQYF. The CDR3 DNA follows: TGCAGCGTTGAAGACCTTTTGGAGCAGTACTTC.

The chain carries TRBV10-3 and TRBJ1-2; D gene unclear. The CDR3 runs 12 residues. V dropped 6 bases and J dropped 8 bases, with 13 bases sitting between them. Germline V gene sequence: CDR1 ENHRY, CDR2 SYGVKD. CDR3 in amino acids: CAIRTPSKGYTF. CDR3 nucleotide sequence: TGTGCCATCAGAACGCCATCTAAAGGCTACACCTTC.